This is a list of T cell receptor beta chains from one sample in a study of T-cell reconstitution after alpha-beta-depleted transplantation in children. TCRdb itself ran the PCR reads through MiXCR, one entry per CDR3 protein. The sample lists about 200,000 distinct CDR3 sequences; about 7% were seen once. Sequenced material: PBMCs, taken before TCRalphabeta/CD19-depleted stem cell transplant. The receptor source for this set is a boy between 2 and 15 years old with acute lymphoblastic leukemia, due to receive a stem cell transplant. CDR3s include the opening cysteine and the closing phenylalanine or tryptophan. Fields, in order: clone size, J gene, D gene, V gene, CDR3 DNA, CDR3 protein. D genes are given only for firm matches. Where a row states a size, it is once, few, many or the class of an expanded clone; other rows omit it.

>few|TRBJ2-7|-|TRBV28
TGTGCCAGCAGTTTCAATCAGTATAACAGACGTTACGAGCAGTACTTC
CASSFNQYNRRYEQYF
>many|TRBJ2-2|TRBD2|TRBV4-2
TGTGCCAGCAGCCGGACCCTAACTAGCGGGGTCGCCGGGGAGCTGTTTTTT
CASSRTLTSGVAGELFF
>many|TRBJ2-2|-|TRBV7-2
TGTGCCAGCAGCTTCGGGACTCGCGCCGGGGAGCTGTTTTTT
CASSFGTRAGELFF
>many|TRBJ2-7|TRBD2|TRBV20-1
TGCAGTGCTCCCATGTCTCCAGCGGGGAACTCCTACGAGCAGTACTTC
CSAPMSPAGNSYEQYF
>many|TRBJ1-1|-|TRBV28
TGTGCCAGCAGCCCGGGTGACAGTGCTTTCTCTGAAGCTTTCTTT
CASSPGDSAFSEAFF
>many|TRBJ2-5|-|TRBV7-2
TGTGCCAGCAGCTTGTGGAACCCAGTGGGAGAGACCCAGTACTTC
CASSLWNPVGETQYF
>-|TRBJ2-4|TRBD2|TRBV5-1
TGCGCCAGCAGCCGTAGTGCCGGGGGGAACATTCAGTACTTC
CASSRSAGGNIQYF
>many|TRBJ2-3|TRBD2|TRBV29-1
TGCAGCGTTGTCCTAGCGGGAGGGGTAGATACGCAGTATTTT
CSVVLAGGVDTQYF
>many|TRBJ2-7|TRBD2|TRBV4-3
TGCGCCAGCAGCCCACGGACTAGCGGGAGGTCCTACGAGCAGTACTTC
CASSPRTSGRSYEQYF
>many|TRBJ2-1|TRBD2|TRBV2
TGTGCCAGCAGTTTTCTAGCGGGAGGGGAGTATGAGCAGTTCTTC
CASSFLAGGEYEQFF
>-|TRBJ2-3|-|TRBV7-9
TGTGCCAGCAGCCCAGGACGACAGGATACAGATACGCAGTATTTT
CASSPGRQDTDTQYF
>many|TRBJ2-1|-|TRBV3-1
TGTGCCAGCAGCCAACCCCAGGGGCCTTACTCCTACAATGAGCAGTTCTTC
CASSQPQGPYSYNEQFF
>-|TRBJ1-1|-|TRBV2
TGTGCCATAACAGGGAGGAAGACTGAAGCTTTCTTT
CAITGRKTEAFF
>once|TRBJ2-1|-|TRBV19
TGTGCCAGTAGGGAAGGGGGGCAGTTCTTC
CASREGGQFF
>many|TRBJ1-4|-|TRBV7-3
TGTGCCAGCAGCTTAACCGGGGCTAATGAAAAACTGTTTTTT
CASSLTGANEKLFF
>many|TRBJ1-5|-|TRBV15
TGTGCCACCAGCTTACGACAAGCCAATCAGCCCCAGCATTTT
CATSLRQANQPQHF
>few|TRBJ2-7|TRBD1|TRBV20-1
TGCAGTGCTAGCGGGACAGACTCCTACGAGCAGTACTTC
CSASGTDSYEQYF
>once|TRBJ1-1|-|TRBV12-3/TRBV12-4
TGTGCCATCTGGCTGGTGAACACTGAAGCTTTCTTT
CAIWLVNTEAFF
>few|TRBJ2-6|-|TRBV29-1
TGCAGCGTTGAAGAGTGGGCAGGCACGGGGGCCAACGTCCTGACTTTC
CSVEEWAGTGANVLTF
>many|TRBJ2-3|-|TRBV20-1
TGCAGTGCTAGTGGGCTAGCGAACACAGATACGCAGTATTTT
CSASGLANTDTQYF
>-|TRBJ1-1|-|TRBV12-3/TRBV12-4
TGTGCCAGCAGCCAGAGGCCGGTGAACACTGAAGCTTTCTTT
CASSQRPVNTEAFF
>many|TRBJ1-2|TRBD1|TRBV20-1
TGCAGTGCCGGGACAGGGGGCTATGGCTACACCTTC
CSAGTGGYGYTF
>-|TRBJ2-1|TRBD2|TRBV14
TGTGCCAGCAGCCGAGACCCTAGCGGGTACAATGAGCAGTTCTTC
CASSRDPSGYNEQFF
>many|TRBJ2-5|-|TRBV29-1
TGCAGCGTTGAAGGCCCGACGGAAAACCAAGAGACCCAGTACTTC
CSVEGPTENQETQYF
>many|TRBJ2-7|-|TRBV6-5
TGTGCCAGCAGTTCCCAGTCCTACGAGCAGTACTTC
CASSSQSYEQYF
>many|TRBJ1-1|-|TRBV5-1
TGCGCCAGCAGCTTGGCACAGAGAGCTGAAGCTTTCTTT
CASSLAQRAEAFF
>many|TRBJ2-3|TRBD1|TRBV24-1
TGTGCCACCAGTGACAAGAAGACAGGGGGCACAGATACGCAGTATTTT
CATSDKKTGGTDTQYF
>-|TRBJ2-7|-|TRBV11-1
TGTGCCAGCAGCTCGACCCCGGGCTCGGGACCCTACGAGCAGTACTTC
CASSSTPGSGPYEQYF
>many|TRBJ1-2|-|TRBV7-9
TGTGCCAGCAGCTTAGGTGTTACAGTTAGCTATGGCTACACCTTC
CASSLGVTVSYGYTF
>-|TRBJ1-2|TRBD1|TRBV29-1
TGCAGCGTTGAGGTCCGGGACAGGGTTATGAGTAACTATGGCTACACCTTC
CSVEVRDRVMSNYGYTF
>few|TRBJ1-5|-|TRBV9
TGTGCCAGCAGCGTAGACATCGGGAATCAGCCCCAGCATTTT
CASSVDIGNQPQHF
>-|TRBJ2-1|TRBD2|TRBV11-1
TGTGCCAGCAGCTTAGGAATTAGCGGGGGCCCCTCCTACAATGAGCAGTTCTTC
CASSLGISGGPSYNEQFF
>-|TRBJ2-3|-|TRBV6-1
TGTGCCAGCAGTGATTTTCCCCCCGCATATTGGCGGCATAGCACAGATACGCAGTATTTT
CASSDFPPAYWRHSTDTQYF
>few|TRBJ2-3|TRBD1|TRBV5-6
TGTGCCAGCAGCTCCCCCTTAGGGACAGGGGTACCCACAGATACGCAGTATTTT
CASSSPLGTGVPTDTQYF
>-|TRBJ2-7|-|TRBV20-1
TGCAGTGCTAGAGACGGCTTCTCCTACGAGCAGTACTTC
CSARDGFSYEQYF
>many|TRBJ2-2|-|TRBV7-2
TGTGCCAGCAGCTTACGGGCAGGGGAAACCGGGGAGCTGTTTTTT
CASSLRAGETGELFF
>few|TRBJ2-7|-|TRBV29-1
TGCAGCGTTGCTAACTTACACTACGAGCAGTACTTC
CSVANLHYEQYF
>many|TRBJ1-5|-|TRBV27
TGTGCCAGCAGTTTAGGTGAGCACCAGCCCCAGCATTTT
CASSLGEHQPQHF
>many|TRBJ2-7|TRBD2|TRBV7-2
TGTGCCAGCAGCTTAGTAGCGGGAGGTAGGGAGCAGTACTTC
CASSLVAGGREQYF
>many|TRBJ2-3|TRBD2|TRBV20-1
TGCAGTGCTAGTATGACTAGCGGGGGGGCAACAGATACGCAGTATTTT
CSASMTSGGATDTQYF
>many|TRBJ2-1|-|TRBV24-1
TGTGCCACCAGTGACTTCGGAAAGGGTAATGAGCAGTTCTTC
CATSDFGKGNEQFF
>many|TRBJ2-7|-|TRBV20-1
TGCAGTGCTAGAGATCAAGGCGGTTCCTACGAGCAGTACTTC
CSARDQGGSYEQYF
>few|TRBJ2-7|TRBD2|TRBV20-1
TGCAGTGCTAGAGGGTCTAGCGGAACCTACGAGCAGTACTTC
CSARGSSGTYEQYF
>few|TRBJ2-1|-|TRBV5-5
TGTGCCAGCAGCTTGGAAAGGGGCAATGAGCAGTTCTTC
CASSLERGNEQFF
>many|TRBJ2-3|-|TRBV13
TGTGCCAGCAGCTTCCATGAAGGAGGGGATACCGTATGGAGCACAGATACGCAGTATTTT
CASSFHEGGDTVWSTDTQYF
>few|TRBJ1-4|-|TRBV4-2
TGTGCCAGCAGCCGAGGAGTGGTGGGGGAGGAAAAACTGTTTTTT
CASSRGVVGEEKLFF
>many|TRBJ2-5|TRBD2|TRBV20-1
TGCAGTGAGAAACGGACTAGCGGGGAGGAGAGCCAGTACTTC
CSEKRTSGEESQYF
>many|TRBJ1-2|TRBD1|TRBV27
TGTGCCAGCAGTTTCCGCGGGACAGAGATCTATGGCTACACCTTC
CASSFRGTEIYGYTF
>few|TRBJ2-3|TRBD2|TRBV11-2
TGTGCCAGCAGCTTAGAACTAGCGGGAGGTTTCACTAGCACAGATACGCAGTATTTT
CASSLELAGGFTSTDTQYF
>-|TRBJ2-5|-|TRBV18
TGTGCCAGCTCACCACCCCAGGCCCAAGAGACCCAGTACTTC
CASSPPQAQETQYF